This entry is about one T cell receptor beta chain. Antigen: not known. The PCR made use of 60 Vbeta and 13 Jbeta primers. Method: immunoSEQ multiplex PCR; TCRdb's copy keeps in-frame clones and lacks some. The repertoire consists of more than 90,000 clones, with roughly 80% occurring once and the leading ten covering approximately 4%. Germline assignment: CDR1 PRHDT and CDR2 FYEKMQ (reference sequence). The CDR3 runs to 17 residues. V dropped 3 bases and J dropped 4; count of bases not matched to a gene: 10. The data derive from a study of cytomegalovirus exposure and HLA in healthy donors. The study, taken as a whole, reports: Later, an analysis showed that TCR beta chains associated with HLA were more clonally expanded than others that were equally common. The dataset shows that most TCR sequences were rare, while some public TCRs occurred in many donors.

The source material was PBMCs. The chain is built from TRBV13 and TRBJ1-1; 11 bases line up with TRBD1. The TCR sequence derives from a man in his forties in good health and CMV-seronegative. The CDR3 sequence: CASSFSPGQGGGTEAFF. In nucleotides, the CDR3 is TGTGCCAGCAGCTTTAGTCCGGGACAGGGGGGTGGCACTGAAGCTTTCTTT.